Shown below are 2 T cell receptor beta chains from a single sample sequenced in a study of PD-1 blockade in classical Hodgkin lymphoma. Some clones are missing from TCRdb's copy, which holds only in-frame ones; the method was immunoSEQ multiplex PCR. Of 40,000 to 65,000 clones detected, approximately 89% appear once; the ten largest clones hold approximately 7%. The time point was: cycle 4 day 1 (C4D1), after 6 weeks of nivolumab. Relapse after autologous stem cell transplantation occurred in every patient, and brentuximab vedotin exposure varied. The source material was peripheral blood mononuclear cells (PBMCs), sampled before the fourth cycle of nivolumab. Receptors were obtained from a human donor with classical Hodgkin lymphoma.

This clone was picked up one time. The chain couples TRBV19 to TRBJ1-2; possibly TRBD1 for D (5 bases). CDR3 length: 15 amino acids. Trimming took 7 bases from V and 4 from J, leaving 19 bases between them. Germline assignment: CDR1 LNHDA and CDR2 SQIVND (reference sequence). The CDR3 region is CASTMRRGEGYGYTF. The CDR3 nucleotides read TGTGCCAGTACCATGCGGCGGGGGGAAGGCTATGGCTACACCTTC.

As to this clone: The sample contains more than one DNA sequence encoding this CDR3. The genes are TRBV5-4 and TRBJ1-2; D may be TRBD1 (5 bases). The CDR3 has 14 residues. The V gene lost 4 bases and the J gene lost 1 base, with 11 bases spanning the gap. Germline CDR1 is SGHNT and CDR2 is YYREEE (reference sequence). The CDR3 region is CASSLAGLNYGYTF. The CDR3 bases are TGTGCCAGCAGCCTGGCGGGACTTAACTATGGCTACACCTTC.